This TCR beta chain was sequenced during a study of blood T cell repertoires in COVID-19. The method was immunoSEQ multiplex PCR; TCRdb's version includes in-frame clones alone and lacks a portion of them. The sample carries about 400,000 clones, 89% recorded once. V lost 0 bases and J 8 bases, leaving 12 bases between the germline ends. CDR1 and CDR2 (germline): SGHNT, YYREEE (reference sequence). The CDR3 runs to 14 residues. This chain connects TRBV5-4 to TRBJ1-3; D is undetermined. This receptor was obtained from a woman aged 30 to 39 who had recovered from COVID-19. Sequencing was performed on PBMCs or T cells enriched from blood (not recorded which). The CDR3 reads CASSLAGRVDTIYF. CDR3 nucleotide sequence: TGTGCCAGCAGCTTGGCTGGGAGAGTGGACACCATATATTTT.